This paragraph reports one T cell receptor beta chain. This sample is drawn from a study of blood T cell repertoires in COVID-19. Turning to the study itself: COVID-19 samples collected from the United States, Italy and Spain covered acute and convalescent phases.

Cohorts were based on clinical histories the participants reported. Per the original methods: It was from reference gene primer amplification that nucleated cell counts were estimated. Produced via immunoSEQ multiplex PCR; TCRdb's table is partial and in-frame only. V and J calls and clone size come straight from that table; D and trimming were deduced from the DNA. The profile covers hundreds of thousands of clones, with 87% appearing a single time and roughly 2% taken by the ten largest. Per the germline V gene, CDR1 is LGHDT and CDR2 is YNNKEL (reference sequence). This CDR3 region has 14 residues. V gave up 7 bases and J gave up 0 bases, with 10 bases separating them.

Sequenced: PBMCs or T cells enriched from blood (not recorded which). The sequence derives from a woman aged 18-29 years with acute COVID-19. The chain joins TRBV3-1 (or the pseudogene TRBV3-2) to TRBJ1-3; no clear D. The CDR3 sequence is CASNAYSSGNTIYF. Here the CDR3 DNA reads TGTGCCAGCAACGCGTACAGCTCTGGAAACACCATATATTTT.